The 15 T cell receptor beta chains presented below share a single source sample, sequenced in a study of read filtering for tumor transcriptome and immune sequencing. This library used roughly 400 ng RNA and molecular barcoded adaptors spanning alpha/delta and beta/gamma chains. TCRdb redid the calling of the reads with MiXCR, one entry per CDR3 protein. This table holds roughly 59,000 distinct CDR3 sequences, approximately 19% found once. Sequenced input: a population of CD138-negative cells sorted from bone marrow. The source of these receptors is a donor aged 40 or older with multiple myeloma.

This chain uses TRBV12-3 or TRBV12-4 with TRBJ2-5; D may correspond to TRBD1 or TRBD2 (6 bases each). V was clipped by 1 base and J by 5 bases, with 14 bases between them. This CDR3 region has 15 residues. CDR3 nucleotide sequence: TGTGCCAGCAGTTTAGTAGGGGGGCAGGGGGAGACCCAGTACTTC. Translation gives CASSLVGGQGETQYF.

This clonotype was observed a handful of times. The chain has TRBV5-1 and TRBJ1-2, with 11 nucleotides matching TRBD1. This CDR3 contains 17 residues. V trimming: 4 bases; J trimming: 3 bases; junction bases outside the gene matches: 11. Germline loops: CDR1 SGHRS, CDR2 YFSETQ. For the CDR3, the DNA is TGCGCCAGCAGCCCTGGTTCTGGACAGGGGGCTTACTATGGCTACACCTTC. Its protein is CASSPGSGQGAYYGYTF.

This clonotype was counted ten times or more. The rearrangement joins TRBV28 to TRBJ2-7; D is uncertain. Trimming left V 8 bases short and J 3 bases short, with 17 bases between. Germline V gives CDR1 MDHEN, CDR2 SYDVKM. This CDR3 comprises 14 residues. The chain's CDR3 is CASLGYSALYEQYF. The CDR3 DNA follows: TGTGCCAGCCTGGGGTACAGCGCTCTCTACGAGCAGTACTTC. The full variable domain, completed using reference TRBV28 and TRBJ2-7, is DVKVTQSSRYLVKRTGEKVFLECVQDMDHENMFWYRQDPGLGLRLIYFSYDVKMKEKGDIPEGYSVSREKKERFSLILESASTNQTSMYLCASLGYSALYEQYFGPGTRLTVT.

In its sample, this clonotype was seen once. A much larger clone differs by one base, so this may be a read error. V and J are TRBV3-1 and TRBJ2-7, with TRBD2 as a possible D gene (6 bases). Looked up from germline, CDR1 is LGHDT and CDR2 is YNNKEL (reference sequence). The CDR3 totals 15 residues. This CDR3 is CVSSQERASSYEQYF. The CDR3 DNA reads as TGTGTCAGCAGCCAAGAGCGGGCTAGCTCCTACGAGCAGTACTTC.

In its sample, this clonotype was seen many times. The CDR3 nucleotides are TGTGCCAGCAGCCAACGGGGGGGACAATTCACAGATACGCAGTATTTT. It specifies CASSQRGGQFTDTQYF. The chain recombines TRBV14 with TRBJ2-3; 8 nucleotides agree with TRBD2. In germline, CDR1 is SGHDN, CDR2 FVKESK. This CDR3 is built from 16 residues. V shed 2 bases and J 2 bases; nucleotides not matched to a gene: 6. The variable domain in full, completed from reference TRBV14 and TRBJ2-3, reads EAGVTQFPSHSVIEKGQTVTLRCDPISGHDNLYWYRRVMGKEIKFLLHFVKESKQDESGMPNNRFLAERTGGTYSTLKVQPAELEDSGVYFCASSQRGGQFTDTQYFGPGTRLTVL.

This clonotype came up many times. This CDR3 reads CASSAPTGANTEAFF. CDR3 bases: TGTGCCAGCAGCGCTCCGACAGGGGCGAACACTGAAGCTTTCTTT. This sequence joins TRBV14 and TRBJ1-1; 8 positions agree with TRBD1. The CDR3 length is 15 residues. V shed 5 bases, J shed 1 base, and the junction held 6 bases outside the gene matches. Germline V gives CDR1 SGHDN, CDR2 FVKESK.

This clonotype appeared many times. V usage is TRBV25-1 and J usage is TRBJ1-1; 8 bases are shared with TRBD1. The CDR3 loop spans 14 amino acids. The germline gives CDR1 MGHDK, CDR2 SYGVNS. The V segment lost 1 base and the J segment 4 bases; nucleotides outside the gene matches: 2. The CDR3 spells CASSESTGGTEAFF. The CDR3 DNA sequence: TGTGCCAGCAGTGAATCTACAGGGGGCACTGAAGCTTTCTTT.

The chain employs TRBV7-6 and TRBJ2-3; possible D gene TRBD2, 6 bases. The CDR3 has 14 residues. Germline V gene sequence: CDR1 SGHVS, CDR2 FNYEAQ. Trimming removed 2 bases at V and 6 bases at J, with 12 bases between. CDR3: CASSLRSGPDTQYF. The DNA of the CDR3 is TGTGCCAGCAGCTTACGTAGCGGCCCGGATACGCAGTATTTT.

This clonotype was picked up many times. The chain employs TRBV5-1 and TRBJ2-7; D is perhaps TRBD1 (6 bases). The CDR3 spans 13 residues. Per the germline V gene, CDR1 is SGHRS and CDR2 is YFSETQ. V shed 0 bases and J shed 6 bases, with 10 bases lying between them. The CDR3 loop is CASSLDRASEQYF. The CDR3 nucleotides read TGCGCCAGCAGCTTGGACAGGGCCTCCGAGCAGTACTTC.

This clonotype was seen more than once but under ten times. The chain joins TRBV29-1 to TRBJ2-7; 9 positions agree with TRBD2. Germline CDR1 is SQVTM and CDR2 is ANQGSEA. Trimming at V came to 3 bases and at J to 5 bases, leaving 5 bases not matched to a gene. CDR3 size: 13 residues. DNA of the CDR3: TGCAGCGTTGATAAGGCGGGAGGGAACGAGCAGTACTTC. Translated, it gives CSVDKAGGNEQYF.

Concerning this clonotype itself: This may be a read error: a much more frequent sequence differs by one nucleotide. This sequence joins TRBV4-1 and TRBJ1-1; D uncertain. Germline lookup yields CDR1 MGHRA and CDR2 YSYEKL. Trimming left V 1 base short and J 4 bases short, with 16 bases between. This CDR3 is 16 amino acids long. CDR3 protein: CASSQGGATMSTEAFF. In nucleotides, the CDR3 is TGCGCCAGCAGCCAAGGAGGTGCAACCATGAGCACTGAAGCTTTCTTT.

The J gene is TRBJ1-2, the V gene TRBV29-1, with D tentatively TRBD1 (6 bases). Trimming shortened V by 3 bases and J by 7 bases, and 12 bases separated the two germline ends. The CDR3 loop spans 12 amino acids. Germline assignment: CDR1 SQVTM and CDR2 ANQGSEA. The CDR3 sequence is CSVDQGYSGYTF. In DNA form, the CDR3 reads TGCAGCGTTGACCAGGGGTATAGTGGCTACACCTTC. Together with reference TRBV29-1 and TRBJ1-2, the CDR3 gives the full variable domain: SAVISQKPSRDICQRGTSLTIQCQVDSQVTMMFWYRQQPGQSLTLIATANQGSEATYESGFVIDKFPISRPNLTFSTLTVSNMSPEDSSIYLCSVDQGYSGYTFGSGTRLTVV.

Ten or more counts support this clonotype. The rearrangement joins TRBV30 to TRBJ1-1; TRBD1 matches 9 bases. V trimming: 2 bases; J trimming: 6 bases; junction bases outside the gene matches: 1. The CDR3 consists of 12 residues. Germline loops: CDR1 GTSNPN, CDR2 SVGIG (reference sequence). This CDR3 is CAWSTGGPEAFF. As DNA, the CDR3 is TGTGCCTGGAGTACAGGGGGCCCTGAAGCTTTCTTT. The full variable domain, in which reference TRBV30 and TRBJ1-1 provide the parts outside the CDR3, is SQTIHQWPATLVQPVGSPLSLECTVEGTSNPNLYWYRQAAGRGLQLLFYSVGIGQISSEVPQNLSASRPQDRQFILSSKKLLLSDSGFYLCAWSTGGPEAFFGQGTRLTVV.

The table lists this clonotype with many counts. A much bigger clone sits one base away, suggesting this may be a read error. This CDR3 fails to terminate in the conserved phenylalanine or tryptophan, so it likely reflects a read error. This chain uses TRBV7-3 with TRBJ2-1; tentative D call: TRBD1 (6 bases). The germline gives CDR1 SGHTA, CDR2 FQGTGA. V gave up 5 bases and J gave up 4 bases, with 9 bases separating them. This CDR3 region has 13 residues. This CDR3 reads CASSRDNYNEQFS. CDR3 coding DNA: TGTGCCAGCAGCCGGGACAATTACAATGAGCAGTTCTCC.

This clonotype was detected many times. This chain connects TRBV15 to TRBJ2-7; D not resolved. The CDR3 spans 14 residues. The V end lost 0 bases, the J end lost 4 bases, and 10 bases lay between the germline ends. Germline CDR1 reads LNHNV; CDR2 reads YYDKDF (reference sequence). The CDR3 bases are TGTGCCACCAGCAGAGATGGGATGTTGTACGAGCAGTACTTC. Protein product: CATSRDGMLYEQYF.